A selection of T cell receptor beta chains follows, all from one sample in a study of CD8+CD57+ T cells in acquired aplastic anemia. TCRdb re-derived calls from the reads in MiXCR, one entry per CDR3 protein. The data hold some 170,000 distinct CDR3 sequences, with nearly 65% observed a single time. The sample was sorted CD4+, CD8+, or CD8+CD57+ T cells (not recorded which) from PBMCs. The receptors derive from a human donor with aplastic anemia. CDR3s include the opening cysteine and the closing phenylalanine or tryptophan. D genes are given only for firm matches. Size tells how often a clone was seen (once, few, many) or the class of an expanded clone, and some rows leave it out.

.	.	TRBV7-9	TRBJ2-2	CASRPGLANTGELFF	TGTGCCAGCAGACCGGGTCTTGCGAACACCGGGGAGCTGTTTTTT
.	.	TRBV14	TRBJ2-5	CASSQEPARETQYF	TGTGCCAGCAGCCAGGAACCGGCGAGAGAGACCCAGTACTTC
.	.	TRBV12-5	TRBJ2-5	CASGSVVPGRETQYF	TGTGCTAGTGGTTCCGTCGTTCCAGGGAGAGAGACCCAGTACTTC
.	.	TRBV20-1	TRBJ2-3	CSARVPEGTDTQYF	TGCAGTGCTAGAGTGCCGGAGGGCACAGATACACAGTATTTT
.	.	TRBV28	TRBJ2-7	CASILREPYEQYF	TGTGCCAGCATCTTACGGGAGCCCTACGAGCAGTACTTC
.	.	TRBV25-1	TRBJ1-1	CASTGRQSEAFF	TGTGCCAGCACAGGGAGACAGTCTGAAGCTTTCTTT
TRBD1	many	TRBV12-3/TRBV12-4	TRBJ2-7	CASSLSVTGEGVTYEQYF	TGTGCCAGCAGTTTATCGGTGACAGGGGAAGGAGTAACTTACGAGCAGTACTTC
.	.	TRBV7-3	TRBJ2-1	CASAAINEQFF	TGTGCCAGCGCTGCGATCAATGAGCAGTTCTTC
TRBD2	.	TRBV20-1	TRBJ2-2	CSARDGTSGDGELFF	TGCAGTGCTAGAGATGGGACTAGCGGGGACGGGGAGCTGTTTTTT
.	few	TRBV7-2	TRBJ2-7	CASSPRFILNSYEQYF	TGTGCCAGCAGCCCGCGGTTTATCTTAAACTCCTACGAGCAGTACTTC
TRBD1	.	TRBV10-3	TRBJ2-1	CASSGQDNEQFF	TGTGCCAGCAGTGGACAGGACAATGAGCAGTTCTTC
.	many	TRBV5-1	TRBJ1-2	CASSPGSSYGYTF	TGCGCCAGCAGCCCCGGGAGCAGCTATGGCTACACCTTC
.	.	TRBV9	TRBJ1-2	CASSPRSTVRLSRGYTF	TGTGCCAGCAGTCCGCGATCGACAGTAAGGCTATCAAGGGGCTACACCTTC
.	few	TRBV7-3	TRBJ1-6	CASSVGSSYNSPLHF	TGTGCCAGCAGCGTCGGGAGCTCCTATAATTCACCCCTCCACTTT
TRBD1	.	TRBV19	TRBJ1-5	CASSEQGSNQPQHF	TGTGCCAGTAGTGAACAGGGGAGCAATCAGCCCCAGCATTTT
TRBD2	.	TRBV6-5	TRBJ2-3	CASSGTSKDTQYF	TGTGCCAGCAGCGGGACTAGCAAAGATACGCAGTATTTT
.	.	TRBV29-1	TRBJ2-7	CSVKGDGYEQYF	TGCAGCGTTAAAGGGGACGGCTACGAGCAGTACTTC
TRBD2	many	TRBV19	TRBJ2-1	CASSATSGAYNEQFF	TGTGCCAGTAGTGCGACTAGCGGGGCCTACAATGAGCAGTTCTTC
TRBD2	.	TRBV19	TRBJ2-1	CGAGRASGNEQFF	TGTGGGGCCGGGAGGGCCTCGGGCAATGAGCAGTTCTTC
TRBD1	.	TRBV20-1	TRBJ1-6	CSGTDRPIGAYNSPLHF	TGCAGTGGGACGGACAGGCCGATAGGGGCCTATAATTCACCCCTCCACTTT
TRBD1	.	TRBV4-2	TRBJ1-5	CASSQDRTGTQPQHF	TGTGCCAGCAGCCAAGACCGGACAGGTACTCAGCCCCAGCATTTT
.	.	TRBV20-1	TRBJ1-2	CSSFLINYGYTF	TGCAGTTCTTTTCTTATAAACTATGGCTACACCTTC
TRBD2	.	TRBV24-1	TRBJ2-1	CATSELAGADNEQFF	TGTGCCACCAGTGAATTAGCGGGAGCGGACAATGAGCAGTTCTTC
TRBD2	.	TRBV20-1	TRBJ2-7	CSARAGTSGDEQYF	TGCAGTGCTAGAGCCGGGACTAGCGGGGACGAGCAGTACTTC
.	.	TRBV3-1	TRBJ1-6	CASSQGYSYNSPLHF	TGTGCCAGCAGCCAAGGGTACTCCTATAATTCACCCCTCCACTTT
.	few	TRBV27	TRBJ1-5	CASRSSNQPQHF	TGTGCCAGCCGTAGTAGCAATCAGCCCCAGCATTTT
.	.	TRBV20-1	TRBJ1-6	CSARVDGLSTSPLHF	TGCAGTGCTAGAGTTGACGGTCTATCGACTTCACCCCTCCACTTT
.	.	TRBV7-9	TRBJ2-7	CASSAVGEQYF	TGTGCCAGCAGCGCCGTGGGCGAGCAGTACTTC
.	.	TRBV3-1	TRBJ1-1	CASGPYGREAFF	TGTGCCAGCGGACCGTACGGACGTGAAGCTTTCTTT
.	.	TRBV24-1	TRBJ1-5	CATSDVDWNQPQHF	TGTGCCACCAGTGATGTGGACTGGAATCAGCCCCAGCATTTT
TRBD1	.	TRBV29-1	TRBJ2-1	CSGTGQRKDEQFF	TGCAGCGGAACGGGACAGAGGAAGGATGAGCAGTTCTTC
.	.	TRBV9	TRBJ1-6	CASSLTGTKNQPLHF	TGTGCCAGCAGCCTTACAGGGACGAAGAATCAGCCCCTCCACTTT
TRBD2	.	TRBV12-3/TRBV12-4	TRBJ2-5	CASSRLAGGSETQYF	TGTGCCAGCAGTCGACTAGCGGGGGGATCGGAGACCCAGTACTTC
TRBD1	many	TRBV5-5	TRBJ1-2	CASSLSGQGARGYTF	TGTGCCAGCAGCTTGTCGGGACAGGGGGCGCGTGGCTACACCTTC
TRBD1	once	TRBV24-1	TRBJ1-2	CAPGRGLYGYTF	TGTGCCCCCGGCAGGGGGCTCTATGGCTACACCTTC
.	.	TRBV12-3/TRBV12-4	TRBJ1-6	CASRGPTGTGAPLHF	TGTGCCAGCAGGGGGCCCACAGGGACGGGGGCACCCCTCCACTTT
.	few	TRBV20-1	TRBJ1-6	CSARTLGSPLHF	TGCAGTGCTAGAACGTTGGGTTCACCCCTCCACTTT
.	many	TRBV6-5	TRBJ2-7	CASSPFPSYEQYF	TGTGCCAGCAGCCCCTTCCCCTCCTACGAGCAGTACTTC
.	.	TRBV10-3	TRBJ2-3	CAISESDTQYF	TGTGCCATCAGTGAGTCAGATACGCAGTATTTT
TRBD1	.	TRBV19	TRBJ1-5	CASMGQGAGNQPQHF	TGTGCCAGTATGGGACAGGGGGCAGGCAATCAGCCCCAGCATTTT
.	many	TRBV7-8	TRBJ1-2	CASSPPGENYGYTF	TGTGCCAGCAGCCCCCCGGGAGAAAACTATGGCTACACCTTC
.	.	TRBV10-3	TRBJ1-1	CAISERPPGGIEAFF	TGTGCCATCAGTGAGAGGCCTCCGGGGGGCATTGAAGCTTTCTTT
.	.	TRBV29-1	TRBJ1-2	CSGQGLNYGYTF	TGCAGCGGGCAGGGGCTAAACTATGGCTACACCTTC
.	.	TRBV20-1	TRBJ2-7	CSASKGGPGEQYF	TGCAGTGCTAGTAAGGGCGGACCGGGCGAGCAGTACTTC
.	many	TRBV9	TRBJ1-5	CASSVEPAQPQHF	TGTGCCAGCAGCGTAGAACCAGCACAGCCCCAGCATTTT
.	few	TRBV3-1	TRBJ2-2	CASNILHGTLNTGELFF	TGTGCCAGCAACATCCTGCACGGGACACTTAACACCGGGGAGCTGTTTTTT
.	.	TRBV5-1	TRBJ2-4	CASSPSLGSGQNIQYF	TGCGCCAGCAGCCCCTCTCTGGGTAGCGGCCAAAACATTCAGTACTTC
.	many	TRBV12-3/TRBV12-4	TRBJ2-7	CASSLGYGTALYEQYF	TGTGCCAGCAGTTTAGGGTACGGAACTGCCCTCTACGAGCAGTACTTC
.	.	TRBV7-9	TRBJ1-2	CASSLDLGTSYGYTF	TGTGCCAGCAGCTTAGATCTGGGTACGAGCTATGGCTACACCTTC
.	many	TRBV3-1	TRBJ2-7	CASSQWGNFYEQYF	TGTGCCAGCAGCCAATGGGGAAACTTCTACGAGCAGTACTTC
.	.	TRBV9	TRBJ2-7	CASSVERETTYEQYF	TGTGCCAGCAGCGTGGAACGGGAGACCACCTACGAGCAGTACTTC
TRBD1	once	TRBV2	TRBJ1-1	CARRREDRLNEAFF	TGTGCCAGACGAAGAGAGGACAGGCTTAATGAAGCTTTCTTT